Reported below is one T cell receptor beta chain. Antigen specificity is unknown. The data originate from a study of T-cell reconstitution after alpha-beta-depleted transplantation in children. Germline loops: CDR1 MNHEY, CDR2 SMNVEV (reference sequence). The CDR3 is 16 amino acids. V dropped 0 bases and J dropped 2 bases, with 12 bases sitting between them. Study-wide points: Roughly two months post-transplant, alpha-beta T cells reportedly originated from several hundred graft clones that had expanded. One year after transplant, T-cell counts and diversity came mostly from newly produced T cells. Surviving recipient T cells and thymic progenitors underlay high day-60 TCRbeta diversity in some patients.

Unique molecular identifiers were incorporated during preparation of the TCRbeta library. MiXCR was run by TCRdb on the PCR reads, yielding one entry per CDR3 protein. The top ten clones hold about 41% of a sample with hundreds of thousands of distinct CDR3 sequences, around 16% of them seen once. The material sequenced was PBMCs, mostly from graft donor cells, taken 360 days after TCRalphabeta/CD19-depleted stem cell transplant. The clonotype was recovered from a male patient aged 2 to 9 who had a stem cell transplant for acute lymphoblastic leukemia, so the T cells may come from the graft donor. The V call is TRBV27, the J call TRBJ2-3; no reliable D call. CDR3 sequence (DNA): TGTGCCAGCAGTTTATCCCAGCTCCCCTCCACAGATACGCAGTATTTT. Its translation: CASSLSQLPSTDTQYF.